This TCR beta chain was captured in a study of human T cells and chemical hapten exposure. A single record per CDR3 protein comes from TCRdb applying MiXCR to the RACE reads. The sample yields about 120,000 distinct CDR3 sequences, roughly an eighth seen once. The V end was cut by 3 bases, the J end by 1 base, with 11 bases between. Germline CDR1 is SGHTA and CDR2 is FQGNSA. This CDR3 comprises 15 residues. Time point specified: patch test 1, 2 weeks after DPC sensitization. The treatment denotes: therapeutic diphenylcyclopropenone sensitization with weekly scalp DPC. This sequence was found in a woman between 45 and 60 years old with alopecia areata. Some clones in this sample may be carry-over from other donors' samples. The sequencing here drew on whole blood, taken in connection with sensitization to the hapten diphenylcyclopropenone (DPC). The chain recombines TRBV7-2 with TRBJ2-3; D remains unclear. The CDR3 spells CASSFRIGGTDTQYF. The CDR3 DNA reads TGTGCCAGCAGCTTCCGGATAGGAGGCACAGATACGCAGTATTTT. Using reference TRBV7-2 and TRBJ2-3 for the parts outside the CDR3, the full variable domain is GAGVSQSPSNKVTEKGKDVELRCDPISGHTALYWYRQSLGQGLEFLIYFQGNSAPDKSGLPSDRFSAERTGGSVSTLTIQRTQQEDSAVYLCASSFRIGGTDTQYFGPGTRLTVL.